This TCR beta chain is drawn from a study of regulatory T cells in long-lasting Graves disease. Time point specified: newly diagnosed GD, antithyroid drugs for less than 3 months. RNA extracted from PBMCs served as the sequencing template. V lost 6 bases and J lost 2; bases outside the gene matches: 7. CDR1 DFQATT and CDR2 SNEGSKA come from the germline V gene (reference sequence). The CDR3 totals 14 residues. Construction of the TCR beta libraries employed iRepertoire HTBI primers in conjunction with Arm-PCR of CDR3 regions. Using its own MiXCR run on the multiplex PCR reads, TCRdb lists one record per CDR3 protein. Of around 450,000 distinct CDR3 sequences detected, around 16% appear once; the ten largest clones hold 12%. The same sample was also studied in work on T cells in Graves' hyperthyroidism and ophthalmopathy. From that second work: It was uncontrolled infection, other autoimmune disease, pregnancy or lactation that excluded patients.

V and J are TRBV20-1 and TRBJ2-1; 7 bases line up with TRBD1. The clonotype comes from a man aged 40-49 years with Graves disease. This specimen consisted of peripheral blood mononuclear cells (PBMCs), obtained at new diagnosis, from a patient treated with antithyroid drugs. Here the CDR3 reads CSASGQQTYNEQFF. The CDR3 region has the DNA TGCAGTGCGTCGGGACAGCAAACCTACAATGAGCAGTTCTTC.